This TCR beta chain was sequenced during a study of OX40 agonist ivuxolimab in advanced cancers. This clone turned up a few times. Its antigen is unidentified. Profiling relied on immunoSEQ multiplex PCR, and the TCRdb table lists in-frame clones only, not all of them. The sample lists about 47,000 clones; under 90% were seen once. Trimming left V 6 bases short and J 9 bases short, with 18 bases between. The CDR3 consists of 14 residues. CDR1 and CDR2 from the germline V gene are MNHEY and SVGAGI. Study-wide results and limits: It was not determined which antigens were specifically recognized by the peripheral T cells that had undergone clonal expansion.

The sequenced sample was CD4+ or CD8+ T cells sorted from blood, obtained in a trial of the OX40 agonist ivuxolimab. The source is an adult with an advanced solid tumor such as melanoma, head and neck, liver or kidney cancer. This rearrangement joins TRBV6-5 to TRBJ2-1; a weak D match, TRBD2 (6 bases). In DNA form, the CDR3 reads TGTGCCAGCAGGACTACCCGGAGGGCGGGTGAGCAGTTCTTC. Residues: CASRTTRRAGEQFF.